This TCR beta chain is from a study of blood T cell repertoires in COVID-19 (dated by TCRdb to 2018 to 2021). Looking at the study overall: Samples from collaborators originated in the United States, Italy and Spain and spanned both the acute and convalescent phases of COVID-19. The sample metadata nearly always contained a de-identified subject ID, COVID-19 status, age in years and sex. The material from the prospective study consisted of cDNA or gDNA derived from T cells, B-cell-depleted T cells, or PBMCs. The dataset comprised deeply sampled blood TCRbeta repertoires from subjects exposed to, actively infected with, or recovered from COVID-19. Where available, HLA class I and class II types were taken from metadata supplied by the sample provider and were not determined by assay-based typing. A freely available public database, intended as a resource for researchers studying the immune response to SARS-CoV-2, is where the repertoires were released. The samples were drawn from the first 160 participants of the ongoing ImmuneRACE study and from some 1,300 subjects provided by 6 global collaborators.

At one collaborating source in Seattle, patients were enrolled during active infection and were followed longitudinally through the course of disease. Collaborating institutions collected whole blood in K2EDTA tubes following their own protocols. Collaborator samples were shipped for TCRbeta analysis as frozen whole blood, isolated PBMCs, or DNA extracted from either sample type. TCRbeta CDR3 regions were amplified from genomic DNA by means of the immunoSEQ Assay, a bias-controlled multiplex PCR. The authors' analysis ran thus. Within the assay, amplification of reference gene primers was used to estimate how many nucleated cells each sample contained. Sequence reads were collapsed and filtered to measure the absolute abundance of every unique TCRbeta CDR3 rearrangement. For each sample, productive Simpson clonality was calculated as the square root of Simpson's diversity index across productive rearrangements. The immuneACCESS repertoire file appears here via TCRdb, limited to in-frame rearrangements. These files lack a portion of the clones; in checked studies, under half of the deficit traces to unresolved V genes, and the cause of the others is not known. V and J calls plus clone size are reproduced from that table; the DNA served to infer D and trimming. Present in this sample are about 200,000 clones, about 90% of which were seen just once. The ten largest account for 0.7% to 0.85% of the sample.

As regards this clone: What antigen it recognizes has not been identified. Base qualities are not at hand, and no much larger clone is one base apart.

General study outcomes and caveats: The quantity of clinical and demographic metadata differed by source and by participant and was supplied without curation.

Reading from cysteine to phenylalanine, the CDR3 counts 14 amino acids. The CDR3 DNA has 42 bases and is translated from base 1. CDR1 and CDR2 are drawn from the germline V gene: SGHDT, YYEEEE. The trim is 7 bases for V and 0 bases for J, with a gap of 12 bases between the germline ends. The clonotype comes from a man aged 55 to 70 with COVID-19, enrolled during active disease. The rearrangement joined TRBV5-6 to TRBJ2-3; the D gene cannot be resolved reliably. The specimen sequenced was peripheral blood. The DNA sequence is TGTGCCAGCGGAGCGCGAGGCAGCACAGATACGCAGTATTTT. This yields the protein CASGARGSTDTQYF. The CDR3, completed at both ends by the reference TRBV5-6 and TRBJ2-3 genes, gives the full variable domain DAGVTQSPTHLIKTRGQQVTLRCSPKSGHDTVSWYQQALGQGPQFIFQYYEEEERQRGNFPDRFSGHQFPNYSSELNVNALLLGDSALYLCASGARGSTDTQYFGPGTRLTVL.